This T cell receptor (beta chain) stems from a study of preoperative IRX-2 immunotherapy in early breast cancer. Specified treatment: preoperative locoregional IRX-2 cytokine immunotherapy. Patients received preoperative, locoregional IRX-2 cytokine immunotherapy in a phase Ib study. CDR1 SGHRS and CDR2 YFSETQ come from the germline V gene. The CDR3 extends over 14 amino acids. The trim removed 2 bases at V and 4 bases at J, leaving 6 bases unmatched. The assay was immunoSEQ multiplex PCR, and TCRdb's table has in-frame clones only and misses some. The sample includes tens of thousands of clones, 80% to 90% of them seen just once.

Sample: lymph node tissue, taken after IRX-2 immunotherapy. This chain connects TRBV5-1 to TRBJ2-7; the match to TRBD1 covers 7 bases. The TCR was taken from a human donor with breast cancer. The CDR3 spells CASSLTGAQYEQYF. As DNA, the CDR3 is TGCGCCAGCAGCTTAACAGGGGCTCAATACGAGCAGTACTTC.